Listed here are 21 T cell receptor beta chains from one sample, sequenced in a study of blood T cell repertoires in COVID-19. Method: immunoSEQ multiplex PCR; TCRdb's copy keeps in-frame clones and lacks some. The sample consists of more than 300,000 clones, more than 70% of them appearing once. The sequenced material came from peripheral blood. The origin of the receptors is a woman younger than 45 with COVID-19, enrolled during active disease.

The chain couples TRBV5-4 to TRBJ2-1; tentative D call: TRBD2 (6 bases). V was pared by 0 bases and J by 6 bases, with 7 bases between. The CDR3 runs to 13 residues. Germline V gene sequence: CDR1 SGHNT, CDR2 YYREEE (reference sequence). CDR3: CASSLVGGNEQFF. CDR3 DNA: TGTGCCAGCAGCTTGGTGGGGGGCAATGAGCAGTTCTTC.

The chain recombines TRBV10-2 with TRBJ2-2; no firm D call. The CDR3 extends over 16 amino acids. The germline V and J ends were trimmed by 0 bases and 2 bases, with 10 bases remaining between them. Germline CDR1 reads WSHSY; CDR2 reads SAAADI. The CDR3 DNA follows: TGCGCCAGCAGTGAGTCGAGGTCACTTAACACCGGGGAGCTGTTTTTT. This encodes CASSESRSLNTGELFF.

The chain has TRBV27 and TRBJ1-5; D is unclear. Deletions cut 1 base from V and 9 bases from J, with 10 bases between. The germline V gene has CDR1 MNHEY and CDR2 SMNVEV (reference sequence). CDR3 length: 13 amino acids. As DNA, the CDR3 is TGTGCCAGCAGTTTATTGGGAGGAGCGCCCCAGCATTTT. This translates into CASSLLGGAPQHF.

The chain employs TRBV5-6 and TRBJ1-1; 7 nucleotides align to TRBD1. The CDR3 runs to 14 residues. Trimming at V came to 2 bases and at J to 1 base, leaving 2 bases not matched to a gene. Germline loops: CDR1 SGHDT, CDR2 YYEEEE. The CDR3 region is CASSFDRENTEAFF. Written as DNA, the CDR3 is TGTGCCAGCAGCTTCGACAGGGAGAACACTGAAGCTTTCTTT.

CDR3 DNA sequence: TGTGCCAGCAGCCCGGACAAGAACTATGGCTACACCTTC. The encoded protein is CASSPDKNYGYTF. The V and J genes are TRBV7-2 and TRBJ1-2; tentative D call: TRBD1 (5 bases). Germline CDR1 reads SGHTA; CDR2 reads FQGNSA. CDR3 length equals 13 residues. Trimming stripped 5 bases from V and 2 bases from J, with 9 bases between.

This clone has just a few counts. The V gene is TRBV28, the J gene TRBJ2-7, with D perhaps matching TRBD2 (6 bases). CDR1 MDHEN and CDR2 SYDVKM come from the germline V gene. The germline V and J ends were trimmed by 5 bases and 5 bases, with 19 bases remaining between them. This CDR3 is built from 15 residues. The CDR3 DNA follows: TGTGCCAGCAGTGTCCCCCGGGGGACGAGCGACGAGCAGTACTTC. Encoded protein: CASSVPRGTSDEQYF. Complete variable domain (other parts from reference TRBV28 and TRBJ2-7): DVKVTQSSRYLVKRTGEKVFLECVQDMDHENMFWYRQDPGLGLRLIYFSYDVKMKEKGDIPEGYSVSREKKERFSLILESASTNQTSMYLCASSVPRGTSDEQYFGPGTRLTVT.

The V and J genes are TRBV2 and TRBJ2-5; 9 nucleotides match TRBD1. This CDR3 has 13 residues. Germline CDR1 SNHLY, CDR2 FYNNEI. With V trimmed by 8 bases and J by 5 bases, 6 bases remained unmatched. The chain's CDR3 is CASDRGVKETQYF. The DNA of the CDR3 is TGTGCCAGCGACAGGGGGGTTAAGGAGACCCAGTACTTC.

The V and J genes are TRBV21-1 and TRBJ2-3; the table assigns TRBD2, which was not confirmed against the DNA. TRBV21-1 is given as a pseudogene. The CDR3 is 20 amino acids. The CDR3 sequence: CASSKAGGASGRWGTDTQYF. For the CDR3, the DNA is TGTGCCAGCAGCAAAGCAGGGGGGGCTAGCGGGAGATGGGGCACAGATACGCAGTATTTT.

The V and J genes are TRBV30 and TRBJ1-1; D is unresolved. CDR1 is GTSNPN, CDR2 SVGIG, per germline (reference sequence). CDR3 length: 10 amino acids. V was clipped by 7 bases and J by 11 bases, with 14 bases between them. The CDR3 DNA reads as TGTGCCTCGATTAGCCCCACGGCTTTCTTT. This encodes CASISPTAFF.

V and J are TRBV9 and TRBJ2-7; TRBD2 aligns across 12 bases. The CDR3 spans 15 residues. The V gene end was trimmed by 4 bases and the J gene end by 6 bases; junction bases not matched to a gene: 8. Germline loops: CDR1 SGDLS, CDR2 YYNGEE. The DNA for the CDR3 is TGTGCCAGCAGCCCCCGACTAGCGGGAGAGACCGAGCAGTACTTC. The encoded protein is CASSPRLAGETEQYF.

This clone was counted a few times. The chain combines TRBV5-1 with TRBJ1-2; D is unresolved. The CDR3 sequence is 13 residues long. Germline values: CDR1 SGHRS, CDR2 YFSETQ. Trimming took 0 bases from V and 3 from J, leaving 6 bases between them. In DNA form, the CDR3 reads TGCGCCAGCAGCTTGGATACTGACTATGGCTACACCTTC. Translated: CASSLDTDYGYTF.

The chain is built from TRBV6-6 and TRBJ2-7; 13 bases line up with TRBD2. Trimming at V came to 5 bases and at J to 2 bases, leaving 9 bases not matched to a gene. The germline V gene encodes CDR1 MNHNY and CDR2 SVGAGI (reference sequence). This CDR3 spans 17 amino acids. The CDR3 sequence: CASSLKVTSGRAYEQYF. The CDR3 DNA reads TGTGCCAGCAGTCTAAAAGTAACTAGCGGGAGGGCCTACGAGCAGTACTTC.

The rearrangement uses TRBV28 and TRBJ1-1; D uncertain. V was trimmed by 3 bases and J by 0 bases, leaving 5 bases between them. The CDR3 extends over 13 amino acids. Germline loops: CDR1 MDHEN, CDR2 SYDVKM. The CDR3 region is CASSFPVNTEAFF. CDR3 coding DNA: TGTGCCAGCAGTTTCCCGGTGAACACTGAAGCTTTCTTT.

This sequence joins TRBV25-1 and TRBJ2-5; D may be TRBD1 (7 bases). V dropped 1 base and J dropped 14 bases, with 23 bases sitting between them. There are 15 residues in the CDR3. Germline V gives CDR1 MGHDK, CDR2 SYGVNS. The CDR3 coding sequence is TGTGCCAGCAGTGAATTGGGGGGACAGCCAGAGAGACCATACTTC. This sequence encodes CASSELGGQPERPYF.

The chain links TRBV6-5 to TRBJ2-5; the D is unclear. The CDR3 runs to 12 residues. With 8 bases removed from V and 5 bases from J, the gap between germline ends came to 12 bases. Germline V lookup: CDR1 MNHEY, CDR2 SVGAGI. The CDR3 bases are TGTGCCAGCCAACAGTCCTCGGAGACCCAGTACTTC. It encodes CASQQSSETQYF.

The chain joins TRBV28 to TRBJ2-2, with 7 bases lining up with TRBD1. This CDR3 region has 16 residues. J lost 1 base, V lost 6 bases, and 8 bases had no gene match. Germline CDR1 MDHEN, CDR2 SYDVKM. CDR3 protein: CASSWIWTGNTGELFF. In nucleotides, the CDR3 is TGTGCCAGCAGCTGGATATGGACAGGGAACACCGGGGAGCTGTTTTTT. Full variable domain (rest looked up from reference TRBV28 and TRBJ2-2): DVKVTQSSRYLVKRTGEKVFLECVQDMDHENMFWYRQDPGLGLRLIYFSYDVKMKEKGDIPEGYSVSREKKERFSLILESASTNQTSMYLCASSWIWTGNTGELFFGEGSRLTVL.

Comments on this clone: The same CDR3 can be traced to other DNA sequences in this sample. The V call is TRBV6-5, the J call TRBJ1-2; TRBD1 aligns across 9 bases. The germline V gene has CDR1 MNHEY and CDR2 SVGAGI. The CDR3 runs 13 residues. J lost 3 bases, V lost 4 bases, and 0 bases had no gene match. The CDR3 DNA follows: TGTGCCAGCAGTTGGACAGGGGACTATGGCTACACCTTC. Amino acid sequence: CASSWTGDYGYTF.

The CDR3 loop reads CASTPLGTGELFF. The CDR3 DNA is TGTGCCAGCACACCTCTCGGGACCGGGGAGCTGTTTTTT. The chain employs TRBV7-2 and TRBJ2-2; D gene uncertain. Looked up from germline, CDR1 is SGHTA and CDR2 is FQGNSA. The CDR3 consists of 13 residues. The V end was cut by 7 bases, the J end by 5 bases, with 11 bases between.

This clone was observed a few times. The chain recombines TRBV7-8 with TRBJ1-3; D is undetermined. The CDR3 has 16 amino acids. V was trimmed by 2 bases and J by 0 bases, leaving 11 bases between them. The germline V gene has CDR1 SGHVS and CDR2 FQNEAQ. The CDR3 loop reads CASSLWTSNSGNTIYF. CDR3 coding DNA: TGTGCCAGCAGCTTATGGACTTCGAACTCTGGAAACACCATATATTTT.

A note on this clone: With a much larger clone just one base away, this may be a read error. The CDR3 spells CASSLGLAGSYEQYF. In DNA, the CDR3 is TGTGCCAGCAGCCTAGGACTAGCGGGCTCCTACGAGCAGTACTTC. This sequence joins TRBV6-5 and TRBJ2-7, with TRBD2 matching over 11 bases. J gave up 0 bases and V 6 bases, and 4 bases lay outside the gene matches. Looked up from germline, CDR1 is MNHEY and CDR2 is SVGAGI. There are 15 residues in the CDR3.

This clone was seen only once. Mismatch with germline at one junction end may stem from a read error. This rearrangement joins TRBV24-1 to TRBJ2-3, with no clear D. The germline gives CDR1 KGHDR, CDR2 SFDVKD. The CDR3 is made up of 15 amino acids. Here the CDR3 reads CATSDSGSGTDTQYF. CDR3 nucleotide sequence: TGTGCCACCAGCGATTCGGGTTCCGGCACAGATACGCAGTATTTT.